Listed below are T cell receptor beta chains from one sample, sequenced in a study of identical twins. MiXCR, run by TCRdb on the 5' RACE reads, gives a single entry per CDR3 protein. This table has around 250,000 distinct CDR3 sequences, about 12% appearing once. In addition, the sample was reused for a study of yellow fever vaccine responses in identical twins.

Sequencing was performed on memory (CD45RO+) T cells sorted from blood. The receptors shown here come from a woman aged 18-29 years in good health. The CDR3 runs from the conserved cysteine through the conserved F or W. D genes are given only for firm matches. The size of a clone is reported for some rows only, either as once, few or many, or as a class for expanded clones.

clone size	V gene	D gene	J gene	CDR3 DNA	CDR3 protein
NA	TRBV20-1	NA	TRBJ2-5	TGCAGTGCTAGGCTGCAAGAGACCCAGTACTTC	CSARLQETQYF
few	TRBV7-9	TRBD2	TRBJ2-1	TGTGCCAGCAGCTTAAGCGGGGTAGGGAATGAGCAGTTCTTC	CASSLSGVGNEQFF
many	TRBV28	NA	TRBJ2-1	TGTGCCAGCAGTTCCACGGATTCCTACAATGAGCAGTTCTTC	CASSSTDSYNEQFF
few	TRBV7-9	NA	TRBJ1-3	TGTGCCAGCAGCTTAATGTCGCCGAGCTCTGGAAACACCATATATTTT	CASSLMSPSSGNTIYF
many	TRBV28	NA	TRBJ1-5	TGTGCCACCTACTCGTGGCAGATCAATCAGCCCCAGCATTTT	CATYSWQINQPQHF
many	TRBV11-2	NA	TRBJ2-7	TGTGCCAGCAGCCTAATGATGACAGGCTTCTCCTACGAGCAGTACTTC	CASSLMMTGFSYEQYF
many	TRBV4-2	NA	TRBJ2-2	TGTGCCAGCAGCCAAGGGGGGGGCAGTACCGGGGAGCTGTTTTTT	CASSQGGGSTGELFF
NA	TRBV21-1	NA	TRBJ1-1	TGTGCCAGCATGGGGCAGGGGGTCCCTGAAGCTTTCTTT	CASMGQGVPEAFF
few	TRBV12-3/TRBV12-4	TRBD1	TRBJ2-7	TGTGCCAGCAGTCGAACAGGGGCCACCTACGAGCAGTACTTC	CASSRTGATYEQYF
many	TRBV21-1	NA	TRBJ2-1	TGTGCCAGCAGCCGGGTCAGTGAGCAGTTCTTC	CASSRVSEQFF
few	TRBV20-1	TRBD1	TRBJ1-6	TGCAGTGCTCACCGGGACAGGGGATCAGGATCACCCCTCCACTTT	CSAHRDRGSGSPLHF
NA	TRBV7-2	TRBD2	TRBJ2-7	TGTGCCAGCAGCTTAGCGGGGACTAGCTTCTACGAGCAGTACTTC	CASSLAGTSFYEQYF
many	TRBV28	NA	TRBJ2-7	TGTGCCAGCAGTCCTCACTACGAGCAGTACTTC	CASSPHYEQYF
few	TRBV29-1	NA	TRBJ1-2	TGCAGCGTGGGGGTACAGGGTGGCAACTATGGCTACACCTTC	CSVGVQGGNYGYTF
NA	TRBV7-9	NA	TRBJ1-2	TGTGCCAGCAGCTTTCAGGTATCTGGCTACACCTTC	CASSFQVSGYTF
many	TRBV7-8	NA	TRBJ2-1	TGTGCCAGCAGCTTAGGTCCTAGTGAGTACAATGAGCAGTTCTTC	CASSLGPSEYNEQFF
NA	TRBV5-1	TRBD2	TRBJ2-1	TGCGCCAGCAGCTGGGGACTAGCGGGAAAAAATGAGCAGTTCTTC	CASSWGLAGKNEQFF
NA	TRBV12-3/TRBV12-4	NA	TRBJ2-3	TGTGCCAGCAGTACCCATCCCCAGCGGTCCACAGATACGCAGTATTTT	CASSTHPQRSTDTQYF
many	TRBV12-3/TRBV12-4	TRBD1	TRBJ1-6	TGTGCCAGCAGTCCGGACAGGAATTCACCCCTCCACTTT	CASSPDRNSPLHF
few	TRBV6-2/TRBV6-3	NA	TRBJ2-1	TGTGCCAGCAGGGCTCAGGACTATGAGCAGTTCTTC	CASRAQDYEQFF
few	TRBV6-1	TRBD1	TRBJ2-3	TGTGCCATGAGCCGGGACAGGGATCCAGATACGCAGTATTTT	CAMSRDRDPDTQYF
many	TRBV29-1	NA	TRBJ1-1	TGCAGCGTTGGAACTGGGAACACTGAAGCTTTCTTT	CSVGTGNTEAFF
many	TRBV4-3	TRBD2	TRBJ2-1	TGCGCCAGCAGCCAAGAGATGGGGACTAGCGGATTTGAGCAGTTCTTC	CASSQEMGTSGFEQFF
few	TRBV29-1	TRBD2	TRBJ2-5	TGCAGCGTTGGGGGGGGTTTAGAGACCCAGTACTTC	CSVGGGLETQYF
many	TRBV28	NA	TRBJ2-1	TGTGCCAGCAGCCCGCCCGGGCGGACGTACAATGAGCAGTTCTTC	CASSPPGRTYNEQFF
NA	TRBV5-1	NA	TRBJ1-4	TGCGCCAGCAGCTTTTTAGGAGAAAAACTGTTTTTT	CASSFLGEKLFF
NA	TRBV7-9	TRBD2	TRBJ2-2	TGTGCCAGCACCCAGCGGGAGGGCGGAACAACCGGGGAGCTGTTTTTT	CASTQREGGTTGELFF
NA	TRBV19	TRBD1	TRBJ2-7	TGTGCCAGTAACGACAGGGGCGAGCAGTACTTC	CASNDRGEQYF
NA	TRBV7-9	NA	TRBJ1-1	TGTGCCAGCAGCTTCGGTGGGCAGACTGAAGCTTTCTTT	CASSFGGQTEAFF
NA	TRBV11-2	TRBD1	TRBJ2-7	TGTGCCAGCAGCTCCGGGACAGTTCGATCCTACGAGCAGTACTTC	CASSSGTVRSYEQYF
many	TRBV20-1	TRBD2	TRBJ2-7	TGCAGTGCTAGCCCTGTTCCTAGCGGGAGTACCGAGCAGTACTTC	CSASPVPSGSTEQYF
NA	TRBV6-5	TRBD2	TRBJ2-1	TGTGCCAGCAGTTACTCCGGGACTAGCGGGGCCAATGAGCAGTTCTTC	CASSYSGTSGANEQFF
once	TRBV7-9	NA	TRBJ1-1	TGTGCCAGCAGCTTAAACGGGGTTGTGTCCAAAAACACTGAAGCTTTCTTT	CASSLNGVVSKNTEAFF
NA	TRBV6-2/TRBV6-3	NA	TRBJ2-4	TGTGCCAGCAGCCCACAACCGGACAGTCTAGCCAAAAACATTCAGTACTTC	CASSPQPDSLAKNIQYF
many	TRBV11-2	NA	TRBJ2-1	TGTGCCAGCAGCTTCCAGGGGAGGAGCTACAATGAGCAGTTCTTC	CASSFQGRSYNEQFF
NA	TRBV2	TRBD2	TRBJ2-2	TGTGCCAGCAGCAGGACTAGCGGGAGGAACACCGGGGAGCTGTTTTTT	CASSRTSGRNTGELFF
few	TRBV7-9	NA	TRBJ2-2	TGTGCCAGCAGCTTGTGGGAACTCACCGGGGAGCTGTTTTTT	CASSLWELTGELFF
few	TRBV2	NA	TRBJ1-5	TGTGCCTCTTATGGGGGGAAAAATCAGCCCCAGCATTTT	CASYGGKNQPQHF
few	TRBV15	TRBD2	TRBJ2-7	TGTGCCACCAGCAGTTTGTCTAGCGGGAACGAGCAGTACTTC	CATSSLSSGNEQYF
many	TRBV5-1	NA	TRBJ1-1	TGCGCCAGCAGCTTGGTAGGGGGGGTGAACACTGAAGCTTTCTTT	CASSLVGGVNTEAFF
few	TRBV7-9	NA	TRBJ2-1	TGTGCCAGCAGCGCTATCTCCTACAATGAGCAGTTCTTC	CASSAISYNEQFF
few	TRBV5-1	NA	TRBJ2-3	TGCGCCAGCAGCTTCTCAGGGTTCGCAGATACGCAGTATTTT	CASSFSGFADTQYF
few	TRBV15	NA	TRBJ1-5	TGTGCCACCAGCAGAGATGCGGATAGCAATCAGCCCCAGCATTTT	CATSRDADSNQPQHF
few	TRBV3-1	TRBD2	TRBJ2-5	TGTGCCAGCAGCCTCGGAGGGACTAGTTGGGAGACCCAGTACTTC	CASSLGGTSWETQYF
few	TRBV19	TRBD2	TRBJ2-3	TGTGCCAGTAGAGGGCTAGCGGGGTCGGATACGCAGTATTTT	CASRGLAGSDTQYF
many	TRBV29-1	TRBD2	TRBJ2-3	TGCAGCGTTGTGGGACTAGCGGGAGGCACAGATACGCAGTATTTT	CSVVGLAGGTDTQYF
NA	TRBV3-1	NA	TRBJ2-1	TGTGCCAGCAGCCAAAGGGCTAACAATGAGCAGTTCTTC	CASSQRANNEQFF
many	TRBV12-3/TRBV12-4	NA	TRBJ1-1	TGTGCCAGCGGGATAACGAATGCTTTCTTT	CASGITNAFF
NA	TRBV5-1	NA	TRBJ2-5	TGCGCCAGCAGCTTATCTCAGGACTACGTAAACCAAGAGACCCAGTACTTC	CASSLSQDYVNQETQYF
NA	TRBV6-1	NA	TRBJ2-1	TGTGCCAGCAGACGGGACGAGCGGCACAATGAGCAGTTCTTC	CASRRDERHNEQFF
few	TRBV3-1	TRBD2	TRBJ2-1	TGTGCCAGCAGCCATGGCGGGGGGTGGAATGAGCAGTTCTTC	CASSHGGGWNEQFF
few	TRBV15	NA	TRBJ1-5	TGTGCCACCAGCAGAGATCGGGGTTCCAATCAGCCCCAGCATTTT	CATSRDRGSNQPQHF
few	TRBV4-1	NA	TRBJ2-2	TGCGCCAGCAGCCAAGTGGGGTTAGCCGGGGAGCTGTTTTTT	CASSQVGLAGELFF
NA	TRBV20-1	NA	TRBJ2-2	TGCAGTGCTAGATTTCGGGAGAGGGTCACCGGGGAGCTGTTTTTT	CSARFRERVTGELFF
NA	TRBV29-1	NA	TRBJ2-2	TGCAGCGTTGACTGGGCGGACCCGAACACCGGGGAGCTGTTTTTT	CSVDWADPNTGELFF